This T cell receptor beta chain was captured by sequencing in a study of shared clonotypes between healthy human individuals. Methods used by the authors: ImmunoSEQ gave junction-only sequences without quality scores, so filtering differed. Clones were read by immunoSEQ multiplex PCR, and TCRdb kept only the in-frame ones, dropping some. The V and J calls and clone size come from that table; D and trimming were worked out from the DNA. The repertoire includes 760,000 or so clones, approximately 97% of them detected once, and less than 0.25% sits in the top ten. Terminally differentiated effector memory CD45RA+ cells were excluded by CCR7 positive selection of CD45RO-negative cells. Sequenced input: naive CD8+ T cells sorted from blood. This TCR derives from a young man in good health.

The CDR3 here is CASSSEITGAYEQYF. Here the CDR3 DNA reads TGTGCCAGCAGCTCGGAAATTACAGGTGCATACGAGCAGTACTTC. V usage is TRBV7-6 and J usage is TRBJ2-7, with D perhaps matching TRBD1 (5 bases). The CDR3 is 15 residues long. The ends were cut back, 4 bases at V and 4 bases at J, with 17 bases in the middle. Germline lookup yields CDR1 SGHVS and CDR2 FNYEAQ. The full variable domain, completed using reference TRBV7-6 and TRBJ2-7, is GAGVSQSPRYKVTKRGQDVALRCDPISGHVSLYWYRQALGQGPEFLTYFNYEAQQDKSGLPNDRFSAERPEGSISTLTIQRTEQRDSAMYRCASSSEITGAYEQYFGPGTRLTVT.